What follows describes a single T cell receptor (beta chain). This specimen belongs to a study of blood T cell repertoires in COVID-19. The overall study: The study drew acute and convalescent COVID-19 samples from the United States, Italy and Spain. The analysed material was cDNA or gDNA that came from T cells, B-cell-depleted T cells, or PBMCs.

The authors' processing: Reference gene primer amplification gave nucleated cell count estimates. The assay was immunoSEQ multiplex PCR, and TCRdb's table has in-frame clones only and misses some. The V and J calls and clone size come from that table; D and trimming were worked out from the DNA. The sample shows 120,000 to 150,000 clones, around 86% of them seen only once. The CDR3 consists of 18 residues. CDR1 SEHNR and CDR2 FQNEAQ come from the germline V gene (reference sequence). V lost 5 bases to trimming and J lost 4 bases; unmatched junction nucleotides: 10. The TCR sequence derives from a man aged 50 to 59 who had recovered from COVID-19. Sequenced sample: peripheral blood. The rearrangement links TRBV7-9 to TRBJ2-2; 13 bases align to TRBD2. CDR3 in amino acids: CASSPTSGGAFATGELFF. DNA for the CDR3: TGTGCCAGCAGCCCTACTAGCGGGGGGGCCTTTGCCACCGGGGAGCTGTTTTTT.